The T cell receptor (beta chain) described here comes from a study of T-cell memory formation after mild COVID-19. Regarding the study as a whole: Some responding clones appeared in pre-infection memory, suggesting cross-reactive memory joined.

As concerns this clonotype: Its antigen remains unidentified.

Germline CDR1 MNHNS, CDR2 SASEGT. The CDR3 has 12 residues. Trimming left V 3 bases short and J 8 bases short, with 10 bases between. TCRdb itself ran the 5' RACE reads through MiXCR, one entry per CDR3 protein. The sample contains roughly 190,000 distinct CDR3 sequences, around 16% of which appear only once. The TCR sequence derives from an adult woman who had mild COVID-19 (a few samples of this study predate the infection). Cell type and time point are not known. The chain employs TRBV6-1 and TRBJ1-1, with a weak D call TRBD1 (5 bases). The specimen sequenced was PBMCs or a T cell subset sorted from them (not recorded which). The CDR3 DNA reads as TGTGCCAGCAGTGATGTGAGGGGCGAAGCTTTCTTT. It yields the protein CASSDVRGEAFF.